These T cell receptor beta chains were read from a single sample in a study of TIL therapy for anti-PD-1-resistant metastatic lung cancer. Repertoires were generated with immunoSEQ multiplex PCR, while TCRdb's copy carries only in-frame clones and drops some. There are tens of thousands of clones in the sample; less than 75% occur only once, and 1.8% lies in the top ten. Sequenced here: blood, sampled at baseline. These receptors were collected from a person aged 25 to 80 with non-small cell lung cancer. Each CDR3 is given with its conserved first and last residue. The D gene is left open where the match is weak. Size tells how often a clone was seen (once, few, many) or the class of an expanded clone, and some rows leave it out.

V	D	size	J	CDR3	DNA
TRBV6-1	NA	NA	TRBJ2-7	CASRSGRTHEQYF	TGTGCCAGCAGGTCGGGAAGGACCCACGAGCAGTACTTC
TRBV28	NA	NA	TRBJ1-1	CASMGGPHGTEAFF	TGTGCCAGCATGGGGGGACCACATGGCACTGAAGCTTTCTTT
TRBV6-5	TRBD1	NA	TRBJ2-7	CASSFRDRGLEQYF	TGTGCCAGCAGTTTCCGGGACAGGGGGCTCGAGCAGTACTTC
TRBV19	NA	NA	TRBJ2-7	CASSSLFPLAQSYEQYF	TGTGCCAGTAGTTCCCTATTTCCCCTAGCGCAGTCCTACGAGCAGTACTTC
TRBV6-6	NA	NA	TRBJ1-1	CASGLTGLGTEAFF	TGTGCCAGCGGGTTAACAGGGTTAGGGACTGAAGCTTTCTTT
TRBV7-6	NA	NA	TRBJ2-7	CASSSSVLISEQYF	TGTGCCAGCAGCTCTTCTGTGCTAATAAGCGAGCAGTACTTC
TRBV5-1	NA	NA	TRBJ1-2	CASSIDPQSYGYTF	TGCGCCAGCAGCATAGACCCTCAGAGCTATGGCTACACCTTC
TRBV5-1	TRBD2	NA	TRBJ2-1	CASSREGGSSYNEQFF	TGCGCCAGCAGCCGGGAGGGCGGGAGCTCCTACAATGAGCAGTTCTTC
TRBV6-1	NA	NA	TRBJ2-1	CACTGSYNEQFF	TGTGCCTGCACTGGCTCCTACAATGAGCAGTTCTTC
TRBV5-4	NA	few	TRBJ2-5	CASSLAGSRVTGRGKAQYF	TGTGCCAGCAGCTTGGCCGGATCGAGAGTAACCGGCCGGGGGAAGGCCCAGTACTTC
TRBV6-6	TRBD2	NA	TRBJ2-1	CASRTGTSGRNNEQFF	TGTGCCAGCAGAACCGGGACTAGCGGGAGGAACAATGAGCAGTTCTTC
TRBV6-1	TRBD1	once	TRBJ1-1	CASSETMQGAGYRAFF	TGTGCCAGCAGTGAAACAATGCAGGGGGCAGGGTACCGTGCTTTCTTT
TRBV18	NA	NA	TRBJ1-2	CASSPETAYGYTF	TGTGCCAGCTCACCAGAGACAGCCTATGGCTACACCTTC
TRBV15	NA	few	TRBJ2-7	CATSSRPSAYEQYF	TGTGCCACCAGCAGTAGGCCCTCCGCGTACGAGCAGTACTTC
TRBV6-4	NA	NA	TRBJ2-3	CASSGISTDTQYF	TGTGCCAGCAGTGGGATTTCCACAGATACGCAGTATTTT
TRBV6-6	NA	few	TRBJ2-4	CASRTRLQNIQYF	TGTGCCAGCAGGACTCGTCTTCAGAACATTCAGTACTTC
TRBV18	TRBD1	NA	TRBJ2-5	CASSLRAPGGGETQYF	TGTGCCAGCTCCCTAAGAGCCCCAGGGGGCGGAGAGACCCAGTACTTC
TRBV10-3	NA	NA	TRBJ2-1	CAISRRSGPYNEQFF	TGTGCCATCAGTAGGAGAAGCGGACCCTACAATGAGCAGTTCTTC
TRBV5-1	NA	NA	TRBJ2-1	CASSQLRTQGMFDEQFF	TGCGCCAGCAGCCAGCTGAGAACCCAGGGGATGTTCGATGAGCAGTTCTTC
TRBV7-2	NA	few	TRBJ2-7	CASSSQGYYEQYF	TGTGCCAGCAGCTCACAGGGCTACTACGAGCAGTACTTC
TRBV28	NA	NA	TRBJ2-7	CASLRGGSYEQYF	TGTGCCAGCCTTAGAGGGGGATCCTACGAGCAGTACTTC
TRBV7-2	NA	NA	TRBJ2-3	CASSLVSGRGATDTQYF	TGTGCCAGCAGCTTAGTAAGTGGGCGAGGGGCTACAGATACGCAGTATTTT
TRBV28	NA	NA	TRBJ1-6	CASSLGDRHSPLHF	TGTGCCAGCAGTTTAGGGGACCGACATTCACCCCTCCACTTT
TRBV6-6	NA	few	TRBJ1-1	CASSSGSDTEAFF	TGTGCCAGCAGTTCAGGGTCCGACACTGAAGCTTTCTTT
TRBV11-2	NA	few	TRBJ2-7	CASSRSDTYEQYF	TGTGCCAGCAGTCGCTCCGATACCTACGAGCAGTACTTC
TRBV10-2	TRBD1	NA	TRBJ1-5	CASSEVGGAYSNQPQHF	TGCGCCAGCAGTGAAGTAGGGGGCGCATATAGCAATCAGCCCCAGCATTTT
TRBV18	NA	NA	TRBJ2-7	CASSPARSTYEQYF	TGTGCCAGCTCACCAGCCCGGTCAACCTACGAGCAGTACTTC
TRBV20-1	NA	few	TRBJ1-2	CSALRDGYTF	TGCAGTGCCCTCAGGGATGGCTACACCTTC
TRBV7-8	NA	NA	TRBJ2-3	CASSLEGPLRLVGTDTQYF	TGTGCCAGCAGCTTAGAGGGACCTCTTCGTTTGGTCGGAACAGATACGCAGTATTTT
TRBV7-3	TRBD1	NA	TRBJ2-5	CASSRTGSQETQYF	TGTGCCAGCAGCCGGACAGGGAGTCAAGAGACCCAGTACTTC
TRBV5-6	NA	NA	TRBJ2-3	CASSLYGLFTDTQYF	TGTGCCAGCAGCTTGTATGGACTCTTCACAGATACGCAGTATTTT
TRBV29-1	NA	NA	TRBJ1-1	CSVVKGRGVEAFF	TGCAGCGTTGTTAAGGGTCGAGGGGTCGAAGCTTTCTTT
TRBV11-2	TRBD2	NA	TRBJ2-2	CASSVGLAGPNTGELFF	TGTGCCAGCAGCGTGGGACTAGCGGGGCCGAACACCGGGGAGCTGTTTTTT
TRBV5-4	TRBD1	NA	TRBJ1-2	CASSEAQGARGYTF	TGTGCCAGCAGCGAAGCCCAGGGGGCGCGTGGCTACACCTTC
TRBV28	NA	few	TRBJ1-4	CASDRGRTDEKLFF	TGTGCCAGCGATAGAGGCAGGACCGATGAAAAACTGTTTTTT
TRBV14	NA	few	TRBJ1-1	CASSPLGTMNTEAFF	TGTGCCAGCAGCCCACTCGGGACAATGAACACTGAAGCTTTCTTT
TRBV19	TRBD2	NA	TRBJ2-7	CASSAGEGSYEQYF	TGTGCCAGTAGTGCGGGGGAGGGCTCCTACGAGCAGTACTTC
TRBV13	TRBD2	few	TRBJ2-2	CASSLRRGIGELFF	TGTGCCAGCAGCTTAAGGCGGGGGATCGGGGAGCTGTTTTTT
TRBV7-9	TRBD1	NA	TRBJ1-6	CASSASGTGRLGYNSPLHF	TGTGCCAGCAGCGCTTCCGGGACAGGGCGACTCGGGTATAATTCACCCCTCCACTTT
TRBV29-1	TRBD1	NA	TRBJ1-5	CSVGGQGGQPQHF	TGCAGCGTTGGGGGACAGGGCGGTCAGCCCCAGCATTTT
TRBV7-2	NA	NA	TRBJ2-3	CASSLFSGARTDTQYF	TGTGCCAGCAGCTTATTCTCGGGAGCTCGCACAGATACGCAGTATTTT
TRBV7-9	TRBD1	NA	TRBJ1-1	CASSFPTGTGSMNTEAFF	TGTGCCAGCAGCTTTCCAACCGGGACAGGGAGCATGAACACTGAAGCTTTCTTT
TRBV28	TRBD1	NA	TRBJ1-2	CASMMTGTYGYTF	TGTGCCAGCATGATGACAGGGACCTATGGCTACACCTTC
TRBV11-2	TRBD1	NA	TRBJ1-4	CASSPQGAANEKLFF	TGTGCCAGCAGCCCCCAGGGGGCGGCTAATGAAAAACTGTTTTTT
TRBV15	TRBD1	NA	TRBJ2-6	CATSNGQGVSGANVLTF	TGTGCCACCAGCAACGGACAGGGTGTCTCTGGGGCCAACGTCCTGACTTTC
TRBV5-1	TRBD1	NA	TRBJ2-2	CASSRGQGAGTGELFF	TGCGCCAGCAGCAGAGGACAGGGGGCGGGCACCGGGGAGCTGTTTTTT
TRBV5-1	TRBD1	NA	TRBJ1-1	CASRMTGSNTEAFF	TGCGCCAGCAGAATGACAGGGTCGAACACTGAAGCTTTCTTT
TRBV7-9	TRBD2	once	TRBJ2-7	CASSFQTSGPTYEQYF	TGTGCCAGCAGCTTCCAAACTAGCGGGCCGACCTACGAGCAGTACTTC
TRBV5-1	TRBD2	NA	TRBJ2-7	CASSWWTSGSGEQYF	TGCGCCAGCAGCTGGTGGACTAGCGGGAGCGGGGAGCAGTACTTC